Each of the 32 T cell receptor beta chains below was sequenced from the same sample in a study of T cell responses to AZD1222 COVID-19 vaccine (dated by TCRdb to the early 2020s). Interpreted using the paper, the time point label stands for: about 28 days (+/-7) after the second vaccine dose. The method was the immunoSEQ multiplex PCR assay. The table comes from immuneACCESS by way of TCRdb, which keeps in-frame sequences with V and J called. Part of the clones is missing from these tables; in studies checked, under half for an unresolved V gene and the rest for unknown reasons. This sample holds about 160,000 clones; 85% to 95% were observed only once. Together, the top ten hold approximately 4.6% of the sample. The material was peripheral blood, obtained 28 days after the second AZD1222 dose. The receptors here all came from an adult who received the AZD1222 COVID-19 vaccine.

This chain joins TRBV6-5 and TRBJ2-7, with D perhaps matching TRBD1 (6 bases). V was clipped by 0 bases and J by 2 bases, with 14 bases between them. The CDR3 is 16 amino acids. From germline, CDR1 is MNHEY and CDR2 SVGAGI. CDR3 amino acids: CASSYSAGTPTYEQYF. The CDR3 DNA reads as TGTGCCAGCAGTTACTCGGCCGGGACACCTACCTACGAGCAGTACTTC.

Details on this clone: At the DNA level, this CDR3 is encoded by other sequences in the same sample as well. V is TRBV9 and J is TRBJ2-3; D is ambiguous. Germline CDR1 SGDLS, CDR2 YYNGEE. CDR3 size: 16 residues. The V and J ends lost 0 bases and 1 base respectively, with 12 bases between them. The DNA for the CDR3 is TGTGCCAGCAGCGTAGCTACAGCATGGGGCACAGATACGCAGTATTTT. Protein: CASSVATAWGTDTQYF. Using reference TRBV9 and TRBJ2-3 for the parts outside the CDR3, the full variable domain is DSGVTQTPKHLITATGQRVTLRCSPRSGDLSVYWYQQSLDQGLQFLIQYYNGEERAKGNILERFSAQQFPDLHSELNLSSLELGDSALYFCASSVATAWGTDTQYFGPGTRLTVL.

This clone was seen a single time. This rearrangement joins TRBV6-1 to TRBJ1-6, with D perhaps TRBD1 (6 bases). CDR1 is MNHNS, CDR2 SASEGT, per germline. This CDR3 is 14 amino acids long. V was shortened by 1 base and J by 7 bases, with 8 bases between the two germline ends. CDR3 residues: CASSEGGRNSPLHF. In DNA form, the CDR3 reads TGTGCCAGCAGTGAAGGGGGGCGCAATTCACCCCTCCACTTT.

This clone was seen at least ten times. V is TRBV19 and J is TRBJ1-5; D perhaps matches TRBD1 (5 bases). This CDR3 is built from 14 residues. The V end was cut by 7 bases, the J end by 2 bases, with 12 bases between. CDR1 and CDR2 from the germline V gene are LNHDA and SQIVND (reference sequence). CDR3 sequence reads: CASTGVTRNQPQHF. The CDR3 DNA reads as TGTGCCAGTACGGGGGTTACCCGCAATCAGCCCCAGCATTTT.

V and J are TRBV30 and TRBJ1-5; 8 positions match TRBD1. The CDR3 runs 13 residues. Germline V gene sequence: CDR1 GTSNPN, CDR2 SVGIG (reference sequence). The J segment lost 7 bases and the V segment lost 3 bases, leaving 5 bases of the junction unmatched. Written as DNA, the CDR3 is TGTGCCTGGAGCGGACAGGGAGGCCAGCCCCAGCATTTT. As protein: CAWSGQGGQPQHF.

The chain recombines TRBV6-5 with TRBJ1-3; D perhaps matches TRBD1 (5 bases). The germline V gene encodes CDR1 MNHEY and CDR2 SVGAGI. Trimming left V 0 bases short and J 4 bases short, with 13 bases between. The CDR3 length is 16 residues. The CDR3 sequence is CASSYSTPGRGNTIYF. The DNA of the CDR3 is TGTGCCAGCAGTTACTCGACCCCAGGGAGAGGAAACACCATATATTTT.

This clone appeared once. This chain uses TRBV6-5 with TRBJ2-1, with D uncertain. The CDR3 consists of 11 residues. CDR1 is MNHEY, CDR2 SVGAGI, per germline. V lost 6 bases and J 9 bases, leaving 9 bases between the germline ends. CDR3 loop: CASSRLGEQFF. The CDR3 nucleotides are TGTGCCAGCAGCCGCTTGGGTGAGCAGTTCTTC.

This clone is a singleton in its sample. The chain has TRBV5-1 and TRBJ1-3, with a possible D match to TRBD1 (5 bases). CDR3 length: 13 residues. Germline CDR1 and CDR2: SGHRS and YFSETQ. V was clipped by 4 bases and J by 2 bases, with 7 bases between them. The DNA for the CDR3 is TGCGCCAGCAGCGAGGGGCCTGGAAACACCATATATTTT. Translated, it gives CASSEGPGNTIYF.

The chain combines TRBV30 with TRBJ2-7; D possibly matches TRBD1 or TRBD2 (5 bases each). Trimming left V 3 bases short and J 2 bases short, with 8 bases between. CDR3 size: 12 residues. CDR1 is GTSNPN, CDR2 SVGIG, per germline (reference sequence). This CDR3 is CAWSGTTYEQYF. The CDR3 DNA sequence: TGTGCCTGGAGCGGGACCACCTACGAGCAGTACTTC.

This sequence joins TRBV9 and TRBJ2-2, with TRBD1 as a possible D gene (6 bases). CDR1 is SGDLS and CDR2 is YYNGEE in the germline V gene. The CDR3 is 16 residues long. Trimming shortened V by 0 bases and J by 5 bases, and 14 bases separated the two germline ends. The DNA of the CDR3 is TGTGCCAGCAGCGTAGGGGGCAGGGGTTTTACCGGGGAGCTGTTTTTT. As protein: CASSVGGRGFTGELFF.

The rearrangement uses TRBV30 and TRBJ1-1; D unclear. V gave up 2 bases and J gave up 8 bases, with 6 bases separating them. The CDR3 runs 10 residues. Germline V gives CDR1 GTSNPN, CDR2 SVGIG (reference sequence). CDR3 amino acids: CAWSKPEAFF. The CDR3 DNA reads TGTGCCTGGAGTAAGCCCGAAGCTTTCTTT.

This chain uses TRBV28 with TRBJ1-2; D call uncertain. Germline loops: CDR1 MDHEN, CDR2 SYDVKM. This CDR3 contains 14 residues. The V gene lost 5 bases and the J gene lost 4 bases, with 14 bases spanning the gap. The CDR3 coding sequence is TGTGCCAGCAGTATAGGAGCGAGGGTCTATGGCTACACCTTC. It yields the protein CASSIGARVYGYTF.

The gene calls are TRBV19 and TRBJ1-1; D is uncertain. V was shortened by 1 base and J by 1 base, with 7 bases between the two germline ends. The CDR3 is 14 amino acids. The germline V gene has CDR1 LNHDA and CDR2 SQIVND (reference sequence). The CDR3 nucleotides read TGTGCCAGTAGTATAGCAACGGCGAACACTGAAGCTTTCTTT. It encodes CASSIATANTEAFF.

V and J are TRBV30 and TRBJ1-1; 9 positions match TRBD1. Trimming at V came to 5 bases and at J to 6 bases, leaving 10 bases not matched to a gene. In germline, CDR1 is GTSNPN, CDR2 SVGIG (reference sequence). CDR3 length: 14 amino acids. The CDR3, as DNA: TGTGCCTGGGGTACAGGGGGCGCGAGTCCTGAAGCTTTCTTT. Protein sequence: CAWGTGGASPEAFF.

The genes are TRBV27 and TRBJ2-2; D is unclear. Germline V gene lookup returns CDR1 MNHEY and CDR2 SMNVEV (reference sequence). The V end lost 7 bases, the J end lost 6 bases, and 12 bases lay between the germline ends. The CDR3 length is 13 residues. This CDR3 reads CASNDRKAGELFF. Here the CDR3 DNA reads TGTGCCAGCAACGATAGGAAGGCCGGGGAGCTGTTTTTT.

The chain couples TRBV28 to TRBJ2-5, with D perhaps matching TRBD1 (5 bases). This CDR3 has 13 amino acids. The V end was cut by 5 bases, the J end by 4 bases, with 11 bases between. CDR1 is MDHEN, CDR2 SYDVKM, per germline. CDR3 in DNA: TGTGCCAGCAGTAGAGGAAGGGGAGAGACCCAGTACTTC. Amino acid sequence: CASSRGRGETQYF.

This clone was seen a few times. The chain carries TRBV28 and TRBJ1-6; D gene ambiguous. Germline V CDR1 and CDR2: MDHEN, SYDVKM. The CDR3 is made up of 12 amino acids. The V and J ends lost 8 bases and 9 bases respectively, with 11 bases between them. As DNA, the CDR3 is TGTGCCAGCCGACCGGGCCCTTCACCCCTCCACTTT. It specifies CASRPGPSPLHF. The full variable domain, in which reference TRBV28 and TRBJ1-6 provide the parts outside the CDR3, is DVKVTQSSRYLVKRTGEKVFLECVQDMDHENMFWYRQDPGLGLRLIYFSYDVKMKEKGDIPEGYSVSREKKERFSLILESASTNQTSMYLCASRPGPSPLHFGNGTRLTVT.

This clone was recorded once. This chain links TRBV10-3 with TRBJ2-7; D might be TRBD1 (5 bases). CDR3 length equals 14 residues. Trimming pared 6 bases from V and 5 bases from J, leaving 17 bases between. CDR1 is ENHRY and CDR2 is SYGVKD in the germline V gene. CDR3 sequence: CAISLGQGGNEQYF. In DNA form, the CDR3 reads TGTGCCATCAGCCTTGGGCAGGGTGGCAACGAGCAGTACTTC.

V is TRBV10-2 and J is TRBJ2-7; D not resolved. Per germline, CDR1 WSHSY and CDR2 SAAADI. The CDR3 covers 13 residues. With 7 bases removed from V and 0 bases from J, the gap between germline ends came to 10 bases. The CDR3 DNA is TGCGCCAGCACGGGCATGAGCTCCTACGAGCAGTACTTC. Translating gives CASTGMSSYEQYF.

This clone was detected only a few times. This chain joins TRBV6-6 and TRBJ2-7, with D unresolved. The CDR3 has 12 amino acids. V dropped 0 bases and J dropped 4 bases, with 4 bases sitting between them. Germline CDR1 is MNHNY and CDR2 is SVGAGI (reference sequence). The CDR3 DNA sequence: TGTGCCAGCAGTTACTCCAATTACGAGCAGTACTTC. Its protein is CASSYSNYEQYF.

The V gene is TRBV4-1, the J gene TRBJ1-2; TRBD1 agrees at 8 bases. V lost 2 bases and J lost 7; bases outside the gene matches: 21. CDR1 and CDR2 (germline): MGHRA, YSYEKL. The CDR3 has 19 amino acids. Written as DNA, the CDR3 is TGCGCCAGCAGCCAAAGCGAGTGGACAGGGTTTGAGGGGGTACTTGGCTACACCTTC. It encodes CASSQSEWTGFEGVLGYTF.

The V gene is TRBV15, the J gene TRBJ1-2, with D uncertain. The CDR3 is 12 amino acids. Germline CDR1 is LNHNV and CDR2 is YYDKDF (reference sequence). V was cut by 6 bases and J by 1 base, with 6 bases left in between. The CDR3 is CATSDFNYGYTF. In DNA form, the CDR3 reads TGTGCCACCAGTGACTTTAACTATGGCTACACCTTC.

This sequence joins TRBV4-3 and TRBJ2-3, with TRBD2 identical over 8 bases. CDR1 LGHNA and CDR2 YSLEER come from the germline V gene. The CDR3 is made up of 18 amino acids. The J segment lost 3 bases and the V segment lost 0 bases, leaving 11 bases of the junction unmatched. DNA for the CDR3: TGCGCCAGCAGCCAAGATTTCCCCAGCGGGAGAGTGACAGATACGCAGTATTTT. Its protein product is CASSQDFPSGRVTDTQYF.

Comment on this clone: The same CDR3 arises from other DNA sequences in this sample as well. This chain links TRBV9 with TRBJ2-3; weak D call: TRBD1 (5 bases). This CDR3 is 15 amino acids long. Trimming pared 0 bases from V and 0 bases from J, leaving 8 bases between. The germline gives CDR1 SGDLS, CDR2 YYNGEE. The CDR3 loop is CASSVGGGSTDTQYF. DNA for the CDR3: TGTGCCAGCAGCGTAGGGGGCGGAAGCACAGATACGCAGTATTTT.

This chain uses TRBV6-5 with TRBJ2-3; D is perhaps TRBD1 (6 bases). Germline V gives CDR1 MNHEY, CDR2 SVGAGI. The V end lost 4 bases, the J end lost 6 bases, and 11 bases lay between the germline ends. This CDR3 contains 13 residues. CDR3 coding DNA: TGTGCCAGCAGTTCTACAGGGAAGGATACGCAGTATTTT. It yields the protein CASSSTGKDTQYF.

As regards this clone: The junction does not match germline at one end; this may be a read error. This chain uses TRBV19 with TRBJ2-5; a weak D match, TRBD2 (7 bases). The CDR3 spans 15 residues. CDR1 and CDR2 from the germline V gene are LNHDA and SQIVND (reference sequence). CDR3 residues: CVTAARGAPGETQYF. DNA of the CDR3: TGCGTTACCGCAGCCCGGGGGGCCCCGGGGGAGACCCAGTACTTC. Together with reference TRBV19 and TRBJ2-5, the CDR3 gives the full variable domain: DGGITQSPKYLFRKEGQNVTLSCEQNLNHDAMYWYRQDPGQGLRLIYYSQIVNDFQKGDIAEGYSVSREKKESFPLTVTSAQKNPTAFYLCVTAARGAPGETQYFGPGTRLLVL.

The chain couples TRBV18 to TRBJ2-7; a weak D match, TRBD1 (5 bases). Germline CDR1 reads KGHSH; CDR2 reads LQKENI. V was pared by 6 bases and J by 1 base, with 16 bases between. This CDR3 has 15 amino acids. DNA for the CDR3: TGTGCCAGCTCTCTAGGGGTCCTAACTTCCTACGAGCAGTACTTC. Its protein is CASSLGVLTSYEQYF. The full variable domain, rest sourced from reference TRBV18 and TRBJ2-7, is NAGVMQNPRHLVRRRGQEARLRCSPMKGHSHVYWYRQLPEEGLKFMVYLQKENIIDESGMPKERFSAEFPKEGPSILRIQQVVRGDSAAYFCASSLGVLTSYEQYFGPGTRLTVT.

The J gene is TRBJ2-1, the V gene TRBV11-3, with 7 positions matching TRBD1. Per the germline V gene, CDR1 is SGHNT and CDR2 is YENEEA. The trim removed 5 bases at V and 2 bases at J, leaving 6 bases unmatched. The CDR3 runs 15 residues. CDR3 amino acids: CASSLRDSAYNEQFF. The DNA of the CDR3 is TGTGCCAGCAGCCTCCGGGACAGTGCCTACAATGAGCAGTTCTTC.

This chain uses TRBV28 with TRBJ2-5, with 7 bases aligning to TRBD2. The CDR3 length is 14 residues. V shed 9 bases, J shed 1 base, and the junction held 8 bases outside the gene matches. Germline CDR1 is MDHEN and CDR2 is SYDVKM. CDR3 DNA sequence: TGTGCCAGTAGCCTAGCGGTTTTCCAAGAGACCCAGTACTTC. It encodes CASSLAVFQETQYF.

The rearrangement joins TRBV20-1 to TRBJ1-5; D is unclear. The V end lost 3 bases, the J end lost 2 bases, and 8 bases lay between the germline ends. Germline CDR1 is DFQATT and CDR2 is SNEGSKA (reference sequence). CDR3 size: 13 residues. The CDR3 loop reads CSASWKGNQPQHF. The CDR3, as DNA: TGCAGTGCTAGTTGGAAAGGCAATCAGCCCCAGCATTTT.

Only a few counts were recorded for this clone. The chain combines TRBV27 with TRBJ2-7; D tentatively reads TRBD1 or TRBD2 (5 bases each). This CDR3 is built from 14 residues. The V and J ends lost 5 bases and 2 bases respectively, with 13 bases between them. Germline V lookup: CDR1 MNHEY, CDR2 SMNVEV (reference sequence). CDR3: CASSPGTGPYEQYF. CDR3 coding DNA: TGTGCCAGCAGTCCCGGGACGGGGCCCTACGAGCAGTACTTC.

This sequence joins TRBV9 and TRBJ2-1; TRBD2 is a possible D gene (6 bases). Trimming cost V 4 bases and J 0 bases, with 11 bases left between them. The CDR3 sequence is 15 residues long. CDR1 is SGDLS, CDR2 YYNGEE, per germline. CDR3 sequence: CASSPQRASYNEQFF. CDR3 nucleotides: TGTGCCAGCAGCCCCCAGCGGGCCTCCTACAATGAGCAGTTCTTC. Together with reference TRBV9 and TRBJ2-1, the CDR3 gives the full variable domain: DSGVTQTPKHLITATGQRVTLRCSPRSGDLSVYWYQQSLDQGLQFLIQYYNGEERAKGNILERFSAQQFPDLHSELNLSSLELGDSALYFCASSPQRASYNEQFFGPGTRLTVL.